Listed below are T cell receptor beta chains from one sample, sequenced in a study. Produced via immunoSEQ multiplex PCR; TCRdb's table is partial and in-frame only. Altogether around 50,000 clones are present, approximately 93% being singletons, with the ten largest covering roughly a tenth. The sample consisted of PBMCs. The receptors originated from a man aged 35 to 55 with rheumatoid arthritis. The CDR3 runs from the conserved cysteine through the conserved F or W. A D gene is named only where the DNA matches it firmly. Some rows mark clone size as missing; the rest say once, few, many or name a class of expanded clone.

>TRBD1|TRBJ1-2|NA|TRBV7-2
TGTGCCAGCAGCTTTGGGACAGACTATGGCTACACCTTC
CASSFGTDYGYTF
>NA|TRBJ1-5|NA|TRBV27
TGTGCCAGCAGTTTATTTCGAGGGGGCAATCAGCCCCAGCATTTT
CASSLFRGGNQPQHF
>NA|TRBJ2-1|NA|TRBV19
TGTGCCAGTAGTCGGGACTTCTCCTACAATGAGCAGTTCTTC
CASSRDFSYNEQFF
>TRBD2|TRBJ2-1|NA|TRBV6-5
TGTGCCAGCAGGGTCCCGGGAGGGCCCTACAATGAGCAGTTCTTC
CASRVPGGPYNEQFF
>NA|TRBJ2-2|NA|TRBV5-4
TGTGCCAGCAGCTTGCGGGGTTTTGGGGGGAACACCGGGGAGCTGTTTTTT
CASSLRGFGGNTGELFF
>TRBD1|TRBJ2-5|NA|TRBV19
TGTGCCAGTACTAGGACAGGGGAGTACCAAGAGACCCAGTACTTC
CASTRTGEYQETQYF
>NA|TRBJ1-5|NA|TRBV11-2
TGTGCCAGCAGCTCGGACAGAAACAATCAGCCCCAGCATTTT
CASSSDRNNQPQHF
>NA|TRBJ2-7|NA|TRBV6-2/TRBV6-3
TGTGCCAGCAGTCGCGACAGCTACGAGCAGTACTTC
CASSRDSYEQYF
>TRBD2|TRBJ2-3|NA|TRBV19
TGTGCCAGTAGTAGAGCGGGAAGCACAGATACGCAGTATTTT
CASSRAGSTDTQYF
>TRBD1|TRBJ2-1|once|TRBV3-1/TRBV3-2
TGTGCCAGCAGCCAAGATAGAGGGGGCCTTTCCTACAATGAGCAGTTCTTC
CASSQDRGGLSYNEQFF
>NA|TRBJ2-5|NA|TRBV24-1
TGTGCCACCAGTGACCCCCGGCAGGGCCAAGAGACCCAGTACTTC
CATSDPRQGQETQYF
>TRBD1|TRBJ2-4|NA|TRBV19
TGTGCCAGTAGTCAGGGGGCGACCAAAAACATTCAGTACTTC
CASSQGATKNIQYF
>TRBD2|TRBJ2-7|once|TRBV18
TGTGCCAGCTCCCCGGGACTAGCGGGAGGCCCCTACGAGCAGTACTTC
CASSPGLAGGPYEQYF
>NA|TRBJ2-7|NA|TRBV28
TGTGCCAGCAACCTTCCGGGGGCTAGCTACGAGCAGTACTTC
CASNLPGASYEQYF
>TRBD1|TRBJ1-5|NA|TRBV7-3
TGTGCCAGCAGCCGGCCGGACAGGGAAAGCAATCAGCCCCAGCATTTT
CASSRPDRESNQPQHF
>NA|TRBJ1-5|NA|TRBV3-1/TRBV3-2
TGTGCCAGCAGCCAACTGAAGGGAGTTAAGGGCAGCAATCAGCCCCAGCATTTT
CASSQLKGVKGSNQPQHF
>NA|TRBJ1-3|NA|TRBV30
TGTGCCTGGAGTGGTGACATCTCTGGAAACACCATATATTTT
CAWSGDISGNTIYF
>TRBD2|TRBJ2-6|once|TRBV27
TGTGCCAGCGTCGGGGGGGAGTCTGGGGCCAACGTCCTGACTTTC
CASVGGESGANVLTF
>NA|TRBJ1-3|NA|TRBV9
TGTGCCAGCAGCGCTCTGGGCAGTAGGAGTTCTGGAAACACCATATATTTT
CASSALGSRSSGNTIYF
>NA|TRBJ2-2|NA|TRBV7-3
TGTGCCAGCAGCCAAACGTCGTCATACACCGGGGAGCTGTTTTTT
CASSQTSSYTGELFF
>NA|TRBJ1-1|NA|TRBV7-2
TGTGCCAGCAGCTTACTCCGGGTGAACACTGAAGCTTTCTTT
CASSLLRVNTEAFF
>NA|TRBJ2-5|NA|TRBV7-3
TGTGCCAGCAGCTTACTAGGGGAGACCCAGTACTTC
CASSLLGETQYF
>TRBD1|TRBJ1-5|NA|TRBV27
TGTGCCAGCAGTTTGACACCAGGGGGTCAGCCCCAGCATTTT
CASSLTPGGQPQHF
>NA|TRBJ1-1|NA|TRBV3-1/TRBV3-2
TGTGCCAGCAGCCAAGGAATAATAGGCAACACTGAAGCTTTCTTT
CASSQGIIGNTEAFF
>TRBD2|TRBJ2-1|NA|TRBV30
TGTGCCTGGAGTGGGCTAGCGGGTTACAATGAGCAGTTCTTC
CAWSGLAGYNEQFF
>NA|TRBJ1-5|NA|TRBV7-6
TGTGCCAGCAGCCTAGTCGACAGCCTGTATAGCAATCAGCCCCAGCATTTT
CASSLVDSLYSNQPQHF
>NA|TRBJ2-3|NA|TRBV28
TGTGCCAGCAGCTCCCCGACGCTTACTAGCACAGATACGCAGTATTTT
CASSSPTLTSTDTQYF
>NA|TRBJ1-1|NA|TRBV3-1/TRBV3-2
TGTGCCAGCAGCCAAAGGGCCTTGACGAACACTGAAGCTTTCTTT
CASSQRALTNTEAFF
>TRBD2|TRBJ2-2|NA|TRBV5-4
TGTGCCACCAGGCCGGTCCTAGCGGGAAACACCGGGGAGCTGTTTTTT
CATRPVLAGNTGELFF